Listed here is a single T cell receptor beta chain. This clonotype has a handful of counts. The antigen it recognizes is unknown. No base quality information exists; no much larger clone differs at one position. Donors were 40 or so systemically healthy Caucasian individuals from Russia aged roughly 6 to 95 years. Each donor gave ten milliliters of peripheral blood, collected into EDTA-treated Vacutainer tubes. Ficoll-Paque density-gradient centrifugation was used to isolate PBMCs, with at least 6.5 million per sample. Total RNA, at least 6 micrograms per sample, was extracted from PBMCs with Trizol reagent. For every donor, flow cytometry on a PBMC aliquot measured the percentage of naive CD45RAhigh/CD27high T cells. This sample was taken from a study of blood T cells in healthy people across ages (dated by TCRdb to the mid-2010s). Concerning the study at large: Template switching captured roughly one uniquely barcoded TCR beta cDNA molecule per two T cells in model experiments. Age-related changes in TCR beta repertoire diversity were measured in the study by deep sequencing normalized with unique cDNA molecular identifiers. The donors were divided into four age groups: young (average approximately 16 years), middle-aged (about 39), aged (approximately 62) and long-lived (about 84). Donors of different ages were randomly distributed across sequencing lanes to avoid experimental bias. For two donors (one aged 18 to 30 and one aged 80 or older), the study analyzed two additional independent replicas of 1 million unique cDNA reads from the same blood draw. The paper's findings and limits, for the study overall: The percentage of naive T cells measured by flow cytometry correlated strongly with observed TCR beta diversity. Bulk unsorted PBMC profiling prevented conclusive comparison of naive and antigen-experienced compartments. As age increased, observed TCR beta diversity per million T cells dropped in a roughly linear way, and a significant reduction was already evident by age around 41. Total diversity estimates from one million sequenced T cells were considered lower bounds and underestimates. Compared with the aged group, more naive CD4+ T cells, fewer expanded clones and increased TCR diversity were shown by the long-lived group, suggesting age selection. The CMV infection status of donors was not known, potentially confounding age-related changes in expanded clonotypes.

The method behind the library was 5' RACE. Data came from an Illumina HiSeq 2500. A second PCR of about 7 to 12 cycles was performed with a sample-barcoded 5' primer and a J-beta primer mix. A template-switch 5' adaptor carrying 12 random nucleotides introduced a unique molecular identifier onto each TCR beta cDNA molecule. Each sample yielded at least 2.5 million CDR3-containing paired-end reads. All of the RNA was converted into first-strand cDNA using the Mint cDNA synthesis kit, with a TRBC-specific oligonucleotide serving as the primer. Following uracil-DNA glycosylase treatment, all cDNA underwent a first 18-cycle PCR with the universal primers M1SS and BC2_uni_R. The paper's data handling went like this. Normalization of each sample was performed by random selection of 1 million high-quality reads, each carrying a distinct molecular identifier. Instead of being binned into consensus sequences, reads that shared molecular identifiers were thrown out. CDR3 identification, clonotype clustering and error correction used MiTCR with a Q25 quality threshold and the strictest error-elimination algorithm. A nonparametric unseen species model with Euler transformation was used to estimate a lower bound on total TCR beta diversity. TCRdb reworked the public reads: Q25 trimming with fastp, MiXCR clone assembly, productive beta chains retained. One record per CDR3 amino acid sequence lists the most common genes and DNA. The V and J calls, along with clone size, are taken from TCRdb and not from the paper's own processing. The sample table records 850,000 or so distinct CDR3 sequences; around 26% of these occur just once. The ten largest account for about 18% of the sample.

CDR1 is given as SGHNT and CDR2 as YENEEA, both from the germline V gene. For this chain, trimming is 5 bases at the V end and 3 bases at the J end, and the number of junction bases without a gene match is 8. The CDR3 measures 15 amino acids from cysteine to phenylalanine. Only the CDR3 part of the read is kept: 45 bases, read in frame from the first base. What was sequenced was blood. This TCR was sampled from a woman older than 75 in good health. Recombination joined TRBV11-3 with TRBJ1-2; 8 junctional bases match TRBD1. The CDR3 protein: CASSPSGTGDYGYTF. The sequenced DNA: TGTGCCAGCAGCCCTTCCGGGACAGGAGACTATGGCTACACCTTC.